The 14 T cell receptor beta chains below come from one sample, sequenced in a study of T cells in Graves' hyperthyroidism and ophthalmopathy. Researchers took RNA transcripts and amplified the TCR beta CDR3 regions from them. Primed by the HTBI set, a first-round RT-PCR was run on the TCR CDR3. TCRdb independently ran MiXCR on the multiplex PCR reads; one entry per CDR3 protein. The table shows about 700,000 distinct CDR3 sequences, with 14% occurring only once. The sample taken for sequencing was blood. The source of these receptors is a woman under 30 with Graves' hyperthyroidism.

This clonotype has a count of ten or more. The chain is built from TRBV7-9 and TRBJ2-5, with 7 nucleotides matching TRBD1. V was pared by 4 bases and J by 2 bases, with 10 bases of the junction left unmatched. Germline V CDR1 and CDR2: SEHNR, FQNEAQ (reference sequence). This CDR3 spans 16 amino acids. The CDR3 sequence is CASSSSRAGGQETQYF. CDR3 bases: TGTGCCAGCAGCTCCTCTCGGGCAGGGGGTCAAGAGACCCAGTACTTC.

The chain recombines TRBV28 with TRBJ2-7; possibly TRBD2 for D (5 bases). V was trimmed by 5 bases and J by 5 bases, leaving 13 bases between them. Germline CDR1 MDHEN, CDR2 SYDVKM. The CDR3 has 13 amino acids. The CDR3 bases are TGTGCCAGCAGTGGAGACGGGGTGAACGAGCAGTACTTC. It encodes CASSGDGVNEQYF.

This clonotype was recorded many times. The V and J genes are TRBV20-1 and TRBJ2-5; TRBD2 matches at 10 bases. The CDR3 loop spans 13 amino acids. Germline values: CDR1 DFQATT, CDR2 SNEGSKA (reference sequence). V dropped 2 bases and J dropped 3; count of bases not matched to a gene: 0. CDR3 sequence (DNA): TGCAGTGCTAGAACTAGCGGGGAAGAGACCCAGTACTTC. Its protein product is CSARTSGEETQYF.

This clonotype has only one observation. V and J are TRBV19 and TRBJ2-7, with D perhaps TRBD1 (5 bases). Germline CDR1 and CDR2: LNHDA and SQIVND (reference sequence). This CDR3 region has 15 residues. V was trimmed by 3 bases and J by 3 bases, leaving 15 bases between them. In DNA form, the CDR3 reads TGTGCCAGTAGTATCGGACAAAAGTTGATCTACGAGCAGTACTTC. It yields the protein CASSIGQKLIYEQYF.

The J gene is TRBJ1-1, the V gene TRBV29-1; D gene unclear. The CDR3 is 13 residues long. CDR1 is SQVTM, CDR2 ANQGSEA, per germline. V lost 3 bases and J lost 5, with 13 bases in between. The CDR3 is CSVEAPTRTEAFF. CDR3 DNA: TGCAGCGTTGAGGCCCCAACGAGGACTGAAGCTTTCTTT. The full variable domain, completed using reference TRBV29-1 and TRBJ1-1, is SAVISQKPSRDICQRGTSLTIQCQVDSQVTMMFWYRQQPGQSLTLIATANQGSEATYESGFVIDKFPISRPNLTFSTLTVSNMSPEDSSIYLCSVEAPTRTEAFFGQGTRLTVV.

The chain carries TRBV6-1 and TRBJ1-2; TRBD1 is a possible D gene (6 bases). The CDR3 contains 15 residues. Germline lookup yields CDR1 MNHNS and CDR2 SASEGT. V was cut by 5 bases and J by 3 bases, with 16 bases left in between. The CDR3 region has the DNA TGTGCCAGCAGTTCCACGGACAGAACCTACTATGGCTACACCTTC. The encoded protein is CASSSTDRTYYGYTF.

This clonotype has ten or more counts. The chain recombines TRBV3-1 with TRBJ2-3; the D gene is possibly TRBD2 (6 bases). Trimming cost V 0 bases and J 7 bases, with 8 bases left between them. CDR3 length equals 13 residues. The germline V gene encodes CDR1 LGHDT and CDR2 YNNKEL (reference sequence). The CDR3 sequence is CASSQDGGYTQYF. Here the CDR3 DNA reads TGTGCCAGCAGCCAAGATGGGGGGTATACGCAGTATTTT.

This clonotype was recorded many times. V usage is TRBV7-9 and J usage is TRBJ2-3, with 7 bases that match TRBD2. The CDR3 has 16 amino acids. The ends lost 3 bases at V and 3 bases at J; junction bases unmatched: 9. Germline V gives CDR1 SEHNR, CDR2 FQNEAQ (reference sequence). The CDR3 nucleotides are TGTGCCAGCAGCTTCCGGCTAGCGGACTTAACAGATACGCAGTATTTT. It translates to CASSFRLADLTDTQYF.

The chain combines TRBV2 with TRBJ1-2; D ambiguous. The V end was cut by 6 bases, the J end by 2 bases, with 13 bases between. The germline V gene encodes CDR1 SNHLY and CDR2 FYNNEI. CDR3 length: 14 amino acids. Here the CDR3 DNA reads TGTGCCAGCAGCGCCCGGACCGCGAACTATGGCTACACCTTC. Translation gives CASSARTANYGYTF.

This clonotype showed up just a few times. The chain couples TRBV13 to TRBJ2-3; D not resolved. With 5 bases removed from V and 7 bases from J, the gap between germline ends came to 16 bases. From germline, CDR1 is PRHDT and CDR2 FYEKMQ (reference sequence). The CDR3 contains 14 residues. CDR3 sequence reads: CASSLVGEGHTQYF. In DNA form, the CDR3 reads TGTGCCAGCAGCCTAGTTGGGGAAGGGCATACGCAGTATTTT.

The gene calls are TRBV18 and TRBJ2-5; tentative D call: TRBD2 (5 bases). The germline V gene encodes CDR1 KGHSH and CDR2 LQKENI. Trimming stripped 3 bases from V and 2 bases from J, with 13 bases between. This CDR3 has 15 amino acids. CDR3 protein: CASSPPPTRQETQYF. The CDR3 DNA reads as TGTGCCAGCTCACCGCCCCCCACTAGGCAAGAGACCCAGTACTTC. The variable domain in full, with the rest retrieved from reference TRBV18 and TRBJ2-5, is NAGVMQNPRHLVRRRGQEARLRCSPMKGHSHVYWYRQLPEEGLKFMVYLQKENIIDESGMPKERFSAEFPKEGPSILRIQQVVRGDSAAYFCASSPPPTRQETQYFGPGTRLLVL.

This clonotype was counted between two and nine times. The chain links TRBV29-1 to TRBJ1-1, with a possible D match to TRBD1 (5 bases). Trimming cost V 7 bases and J 8 bases, with 20 bases left between them. Germline V gene sequence: CDR1 SQVTM, CDR2 ANQGSEA. This CDR3 region has 13 residues. In nucleotides, the CDR3 is TGCAGCGCTGACCCCAGCTGGGGGATCGAAGCTTTCTTT. This translates into CSADPSWGIEAFF.

This clonotype was observed a handful of times. The chain carries TRBV7-9 and TRBJ2-2; TRBD2 agrees at 12 bases. In germline, CDR1 is SEHNR, CDR2 FQNEAQ (reference sequence). This CDR3 is 16 amino acids long. V trimming: 1 base; J trimming: 4 bases; junction bases outside the gene matches: 1. CDR3 sequence reads: CASSLGLAGATGELFF. The DNA of the CDR3 is TGTGCCAGCAGCTTAGGACTAGCGGGAGCCACCGGGGAGCTGTTTTTT.

This sequence joins TRBV29-1 and TRBJ1-3; D remains unclear. The CDR3 has 14 amino acids. Germline V gene lookup returns CDR1 SQVTM and CDR2 ANQGSEA. V lost 6 bases and J lost 3, with 15 bases in between. DNA of the CDR3: TGCAGCGTGACGGGAGTTTATAGTGGAAACACCATATATTTT. It is translated as CSVTGVYSGNTIYF. The whole variable domain, remainder taken from reference TRBV29-1 and TRBJ1-3, is SAVISQKPSRDICQRGTSLTIQCQVDSQVTMMFWYRQQPGQSLTLIATANQGSEATYESGFVIDKFPISRPNLTFSTLTVSNMSPEDSSIYLCSVTGVYSGNTIYFGEGSWLTVV.